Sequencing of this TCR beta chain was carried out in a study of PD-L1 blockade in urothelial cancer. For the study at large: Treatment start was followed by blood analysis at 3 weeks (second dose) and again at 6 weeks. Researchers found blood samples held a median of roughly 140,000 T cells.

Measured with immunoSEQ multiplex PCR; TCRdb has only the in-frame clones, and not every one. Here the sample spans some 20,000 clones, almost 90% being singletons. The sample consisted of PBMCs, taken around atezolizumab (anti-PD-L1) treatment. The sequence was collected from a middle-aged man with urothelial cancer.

The CDR3 here is CASISDTQYF. In DNA form, the CDR3 reads TGTGCCAGCATATCAGATACGCAGTATTTT. The chain uses TRBV7-9 and TRBJ2-3, with D uncertain. The germline CDR1 and CDR2 sequences are SEHNR and FQNEAQ (reference sequence). Trimming shortened V by 7 bases and J by 4 bases, and 3 bases separated the two germline ends. CDR3 size: 10 residues.